Below, one T cell receptor beta chain is given with its context. The antigen is undetermined. The assay was immunoSEQ multiplex PCR, and TCRdb's table has in-frame clones only and misses some. This sample has 2 million to 2.5 million clones, with over 85% found just once. This sample is part of a study of shared clonotypes between healthy human individuals. Study-level points and caveats: Generation of non-shared clonotypes was less probable than generation of clonotypes shared by all four donors.

Participating donors were healthy, HIV-negative adults free of recent acute infections or vaccinations. Every one of the donors was a Caucasian adult that lived in Nashville, Tennessee. Germline values: CDR1 SGHNT, CDR2 YYREEE (reference sequence). Deletions cut 3 bases from V and 1 base from J, with 11 bases between. CDR3 length equals 15 residues. The gene calls are TRBV5-4 and TRBJ2-4; unclear D gene. The material sequenced was naive CD4+ T cells from PBMCs. Subset of the sample: CD45RA+ positively selected. The sequence derives from a man aged 18 to 30 in good health. Some clones in this sample may be carry-over from other donors' samples. The CDR3 DNA reads as TGTGCCAGCAGCTCAACCCCCGGGGCCAAAAACATTCAGTACTTC. This translates into CASSSTPGAKNIQYF.